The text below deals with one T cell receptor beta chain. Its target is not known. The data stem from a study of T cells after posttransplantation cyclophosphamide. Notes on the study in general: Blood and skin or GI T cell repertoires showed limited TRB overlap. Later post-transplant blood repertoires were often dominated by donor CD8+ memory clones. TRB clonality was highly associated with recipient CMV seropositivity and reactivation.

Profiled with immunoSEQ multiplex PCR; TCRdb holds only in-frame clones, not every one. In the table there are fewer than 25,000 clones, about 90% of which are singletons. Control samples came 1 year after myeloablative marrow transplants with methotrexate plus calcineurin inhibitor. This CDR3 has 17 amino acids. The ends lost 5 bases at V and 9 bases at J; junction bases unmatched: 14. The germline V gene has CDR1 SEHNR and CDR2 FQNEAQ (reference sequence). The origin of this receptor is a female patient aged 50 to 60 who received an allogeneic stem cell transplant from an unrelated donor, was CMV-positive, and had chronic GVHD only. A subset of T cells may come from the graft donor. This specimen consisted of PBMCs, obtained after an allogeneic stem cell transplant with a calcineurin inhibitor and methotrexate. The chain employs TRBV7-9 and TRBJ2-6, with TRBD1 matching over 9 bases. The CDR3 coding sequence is TGTGCCAGCAGCATAATCCCGAACCGGGACAGGGACAACGTCCTGACTTTC. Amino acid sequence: CASSIIPNRDRDNVLTF.